These 18 T cell receptor beta chains originate from one sample sequenced in a study of blood T cell repertoires in COVID-19. TCRdb's table, derived via immunoSEQ multiplex PCR, lists solely in-frame clones and lacks some. The sample has approximately 26,000 clones, nearly 90% seen once. Sequencing was done on a sample of peripheral blood. The receptors stem from a human donor with acute or convalescent COVID-19. The donor label of this sample is uncertain.

The genes are TRBV9 and TRBJ2-3, with 10 nucleotides matching TRBD2. This CDR3 is 15 amino acids long. The junction had 1 base not matched to a gene; V was cut back by 2 bases and J by 1 base. Looked up from germline, CDR1 is SGDLS and CDR2 is YYNGEE. The CDR3 DNA reads TGTGCCAGCAGCGTTGGGACTAGCGGCACAGATACGCAGTATTTT. This translates into CASSVGTSGTDTQYF.

V usage is TRBV18 and J usage is TRBJ2-7; TRBD2 might be the D (6 bases). Per germline, CDR1 KGHSH and CDR2 LQKENI. The V end lost 6 bases, the J end lost 0 bases, and 12 bases lay between the germline ends. The CDR3 contains 14 residues. CDR3 nucleotides: TGTGCCAGCTCGCGGGACCGCAACTCCTACGAGCAGTACTTC. Amino acids: CASSRDRNSYEQYF.

The chain couples TRBV6-2 or TRBV6-3 to TRBJ2-7; D perhaps matches TRBD2 (5 bases). Trimming left V 1 base short and J 0 bases short, with 10 bases between. Germline V gene data show CDR1 as MNHEY and CDR2 as SVGEGT. The CDR3 is 15 amino acids. The chain's CDR3 is CASSYYGMSSYEQYF. CDR3 in DNA: TGTGCCAGCAGTTACTACGGGATGAGCTCCTACGAGCAGTACTTC.

The chain joins TRBV7-9 to TRBJ2-2; no firm D call. There are 14 residues in the CDR3. V lost 3 bases to trimming and J lost 0 bases, with 5 bases between them. Germline assignment: CDR1 SEHNR and CDR2 FQNEAQ (reference sequence). CDR3 nucleotide sequence: TGTGCCAGCAGCTTCGGTTCGAACACCGGGGAGCTGTTTTTT. Translated, it gives CASSFGSNTGELFF.

The rearrangement uses TRBV6-5 and TRBJ1-1, with D possibly TRBD1 on 5 matching bases. V lost 2 bases to trimming and J lost 1 base, with 8 bases between them. There are 14 residues in the CDR3. Germline V gene lookup returns CDR1 MNHEY and CDR2 SVGAGI. The CDR3 region has the DNA TGTGCCAGCAGTTACATGACAGAGAACACTGAAGCTTTCTTT. Amino acids: CASSYMTENTEAFF.

The chain is built from TRBV7-8 and TRBJ2-5; 11 bases line up with TRBD2. The CDR3 extends over 17 amino acids. Germline lookup yields CDR1 SGHVS and CDR2 FQNEAQ. Trimming at V came to 1 base and at J to 1 base, leaving 5 bases not matched to a gene. The CDR3 here is CASSLVPGTSGQETQYF. The CDR3 DNA reads as TGTGCCAGCAGCTTAGTACCCGGGACTAGCGGCCAAGAGACCCAGTACTTC.

This clone was observed once. CDR3 nucleotide sequence: TGTGCCAGCAGCGTAGGACTAGCGGGGGGGTTATATACGCAGTATTTT. This encodes CASSVGLAGGLYTQYF. The chain links TRBV9 to TRBJ2-3; 14 bases map to TRBD2. CDR3 length equals 16 residues. The V gene end was trimmed by 0 bases and the J gene end by 7 bases; junction bases not matched to a gene: 4. The germline V gene has CDR1 SGDLS and CDR2 YYNGEE. Full variable domain (remainder filled in from reference TRBV9 and TRBJ2-3): DSGVTQTPKHLITATGQRVTLRCSPRSGDLSVYWYQQSLDQGLQFLIQYYNGEERAKGNILERFSAQQFPDLHSELNLSSLELGDSALYFCASSVGLAGGLYTQYFGPGTRLTVL.

The chain employs TRBV5-5 and TRBJ1-3; the match to TRBD1 covers 11 bases. The CDR3 is 15 residues long. V shed 3 bases and J 4 bases; nucleotides not matched to a gene: 3. CDR1 SGHKS and CDR2 YYEKEE come from the germline V gene (reference sequence). CDR3 residues: CASSWDRGSGNTIYF. The CDR3 DNA reads TGTGCCAGCAGCTGGGACAGGGGGTCCGGAAACACCATATATTTT. The variable domain in full, completed from reference TRBV5-5 and TRBJ1-3, reads DAGVTQSPTHLIKTRGQQVTLRCSPISGHKSVSWYQQVLGQGPQFIFQYYEKEERGRGNFPDRFSARQFPNYSSELNVNALLLGDSALYLCASSWDRGSGNTIYFGEGSWLTVV.

V usage is TRBV18 and J usage is TRBJ1-4, with unresolved D. Germline-derived CDR1 and CDR2 are KGHSH and LQKENI. This CDR3 contains 13 residues. V was clipped by 3 bases and J by 5 bases, with 7 bases between them. The CDR3 is CASSPSQNEKLFF. As DNA, the CDR3 is TGTGCCAGCTCACCTTCTCAGAATGAAAAACTGTTTTTT.

The rearrangement joins TRBV5-4 to TRBJ1-1; D not certain. Trimming took 3 bases from V and 1 from J, leaving 13 bases between them. In germline, CDR1 is SGHNT, CDR2 YYREEE (reference sequence). CDR3 size: 15 residues. The CDR3, as DNA: TGTGCCAGCAGCTACCGGGTCGCGGGGAACACTGAAGCTTTCTTT. It is translated as CASSYRVAGNTEAFF. The full variable domain, its missing parts supplied by reference TRBV5-4 and TRBJ1-1, is ETGVTQSPTHLIKTRGQQVTLRCSSQSGHNTVSWYQQALGQGPQFIFQYYREEENGRGNFPPRFSGLQFPNYSSELNVNALELDDSALYLCASSYRVAGNTEAFFGQGTRLTVV.

This sequence joins TRBV24-1 and TRBJ2-2; TRBD1 matches at 9 bases. Trimming cost V 8 bases and J 4 bases; bases outside gene matches: 4. This CDR3 region has 14 residues. The germline V gene has CDR1 KGHDR and CDR2 SFDVKD. CDR3: CATMGTGSTGELFF. The CDR3 DNA sequence: TGTGCCACCATGGGGACAGGGAGCACCGGGGAGCTGTTTTTT.

J is TRBJ1-1 and V is TRBV19; TRBD1 aligns across 8 bases. The CDR3 is 15 amino acids. In germline, CDR1 is LNHDA, CDR2 SQIVND (reference sequence). The V gene end was trimmed by 6 bases and the J gene end by 5 bases; junction bases not matched to a gene: 11. The DNA of the CDR3 is TGTGCCAGTAGCCGCCTAGGACAGGGAGGAACTGAAGCTTTCTTT. Translation gives CASSRLGQGGTEAFF. The full variable domain, rest sourced from reference TRBV19 and TRBJ1-1, is DGGITQSPKYLFRKEGQNVTLSCEQNLNHDAMYWYRQDPGQGLRLIYYSQIVNDFQKGDIAEGYSVSREKKESFPLTVTSAQKNPTAFYLCASSRLGQGGTEAFFGQGTRLTVV.

V usage is TRBV27 and J usage is TRBJ2-1; tentatively, D is TRBD1 (6 bases). The CDR3 is made up of 15 amino acids. Germline CDR1 MNHEY, CDR2 SMNVEV (reference sequence). Trimming stripped 7 bases from V and 5 bases from J, with 18 bases between. This CDR3 is CASTTGSLGDNEQFF. CDR3 nucleotide sequence: TGTGCCAGCACCACAGGGTCACTGGGGGACAATGAGCAGTTCTTC.

The J gene is TRBJ1-6, the V gene TRBV6-5, with TRBD1 as a possible D gene (6 bases). Germline CDR1 is MNHEY and CDR2 is SVGAGI. V was cut by 3 bases and J by 9 bases, with 9 bases left in between. This CDR3 comprises 13 residues. The CDR3 nucleotides are TGTGCCAGCAGTTATGACAGGAGTTCACCCCTCCACTTT. Residues: CASSYDRSSPLHF.

The chain joins TRBV5-6 to TRBJ1-5; TRBD1 agrees at 9 bases. The CDR3 spans 15 residues. V shed 4 bases, J shed 6 bases, and the junction held 8 bases outside the gene matches. Germline CDR1 and CDR2: SGHDT and YYEEEE. The DNA for the CDR3 is TGTGCCAGCAGCGTTAGGGGGACAGGGAGTCAGCCCCAGCATTTT. As protein: CASSVRGTGSQPQHF. Drawing the rest from reference TRBV5-6 and TRBJ1-5, the complete variable domain is DAGVTQSPTHLIKTRGQQVTLRCSPKSGHDTVSWYQQALGQGPQFIFQYYEEEERQRGNFPDRFSGHQFPNYSSELNVNALLLGDSALYLCASSVRGTGSQPQHFGDGTRLSIL.

As DNA, the CDR3 is TGTGCCAGCACCCAAAGGGAGAGAATGAACACTGAAGCTTTCTTT. Encoded protein: CASTQRERMNTEAFF. The rearrangement uses TRBV7-9 and TRBJ1-1; unclear D gene. CDR3 length: 15 amino acids. Per the germline V gene, CDR1 is SEHNR and CDR2 is FQNEAQ (reference sequence). Trimming removed 7 bases from V and 0 bases from J, with 15 bases in between.

The gene calls are TRBV5-1 and TRBJ2-2; 8 positions match TRBD2. The trim removed 7 bases at V and 1 base at J, leaving 6 bases unmatched. The length of the CDR3 is 15 residues. CDR1 SGHRS and CDR2 YFSETQ come from the germline V gene. The DNA for the CDR3 is TGCGCCAGCCGGCCGGCGGGAGGGAACACCGGGGAGCTGTTTTTT. It is translated as CASRPAGGNTGELFF.

This sequence joins TRBV7-5 and TRBJ1-1; the table assigns TRBD1, which was not confirmed against the DNA. TRBV7-5 counts as a pseudogene. The CDR3 has 16 residues. CDR3 nucleotides: TGTGTCGCCCTTGAACCCGGGACATCCATGAACACTGAAGCTTTCTTT. Translation gives CVALEPGTSMNTEAFF.